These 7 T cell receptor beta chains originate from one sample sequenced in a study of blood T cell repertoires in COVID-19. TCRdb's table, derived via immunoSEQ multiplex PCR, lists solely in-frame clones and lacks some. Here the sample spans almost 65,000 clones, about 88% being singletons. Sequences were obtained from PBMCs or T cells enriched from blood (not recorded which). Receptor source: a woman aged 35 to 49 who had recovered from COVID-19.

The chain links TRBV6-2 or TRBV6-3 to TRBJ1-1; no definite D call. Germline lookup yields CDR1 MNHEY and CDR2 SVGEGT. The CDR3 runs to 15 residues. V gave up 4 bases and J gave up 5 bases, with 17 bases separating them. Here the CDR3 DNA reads TGTGCCAGCAGTTCTGACGGAGGCCCGGTAACTGAAGCTTTCTTT. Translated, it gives CASSSDGGPVTEAFF.

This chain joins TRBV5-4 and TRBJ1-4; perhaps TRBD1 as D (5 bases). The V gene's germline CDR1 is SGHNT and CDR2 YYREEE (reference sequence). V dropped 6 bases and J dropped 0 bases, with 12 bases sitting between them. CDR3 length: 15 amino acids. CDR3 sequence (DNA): TGTGCCAGCAACGGGGGTACTTCAACTAATGAAAAACTGTTTTTT. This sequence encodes CASNGGTSTNEKLFF. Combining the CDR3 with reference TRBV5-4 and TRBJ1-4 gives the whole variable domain ETGVTQSPTHLIKTRGQQVTLRCSSQSGHNTVSWYQQALGQGPQFIFQYYREEENGRGNFPPRFSGLQFPNYSSELNVNALELDDSALYLCASNGGTSTNEKLFFGSGTQLSVL.

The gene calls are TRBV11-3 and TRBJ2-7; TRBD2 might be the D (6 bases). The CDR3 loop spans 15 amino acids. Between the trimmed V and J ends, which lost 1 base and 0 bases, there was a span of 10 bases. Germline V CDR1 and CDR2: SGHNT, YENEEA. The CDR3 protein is CASSLAFGSSYEQYF. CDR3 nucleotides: TGTGCCAGCAGCTTAGCATTCGGGAGCTCCTACGAGCAGTACTTC.

CDR3: CASSRAPSPLHF. The CDR3 nucleotides are TGTGCCAGCAGCCGAGCCCCGTCACCCCTCCACTTT. This chain connects TRBV3-1 (or the pseudogene TRBV3-2) to TRBJ1-6; no definite D call. V was pared by 4 bases and J by 10 bases, with 8 bases between. Germline V CDR1 and CDR2: LGHDT, YNNKEL (reference sequence). The CDR3 has 12 residues.

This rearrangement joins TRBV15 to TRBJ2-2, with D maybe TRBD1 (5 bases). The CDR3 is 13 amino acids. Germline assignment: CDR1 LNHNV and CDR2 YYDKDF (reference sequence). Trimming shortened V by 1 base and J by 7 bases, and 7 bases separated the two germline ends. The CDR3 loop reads CATSRAGRGELFF. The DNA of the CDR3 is TGTGCCACCAGCAGAGCAGGGCGCGGGGAGCTGTTTTTT.

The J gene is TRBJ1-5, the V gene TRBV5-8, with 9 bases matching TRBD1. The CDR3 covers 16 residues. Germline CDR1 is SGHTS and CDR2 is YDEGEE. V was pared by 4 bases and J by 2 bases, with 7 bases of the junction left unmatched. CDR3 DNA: TGTGCCAGCAGCGGACCACAGGGGGCGGGCAATCAGCCCCAGCATTTT. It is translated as CASSGPQGAGNQPQHF.

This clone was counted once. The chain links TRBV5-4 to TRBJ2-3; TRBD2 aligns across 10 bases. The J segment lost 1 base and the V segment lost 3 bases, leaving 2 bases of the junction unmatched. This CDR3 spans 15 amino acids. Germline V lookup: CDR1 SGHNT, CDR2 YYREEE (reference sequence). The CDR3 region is CASSSLAGGTDTQYF. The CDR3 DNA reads TGTGCCAGCAGCTCTCTAGCGGGGGGCACAGATACGCAGTATTTT.